The 29 T cell receptor beta chains below all came from one sample that was sequenced in a study of cytomegalovirus exposure and HLA in healthy donors. Primers: 60 Vbeta forward and 13 Jbeta reverse. The method was immunoSEQ multiplex PCR; TCRdb's version includes in-frame clones alone and lacks a portion of them. Among about 200,000 clones listed, about four fifths were seen once. Sequenced: PBMCs. All receptors derive from a girl between 10 and 17 years old in good health and CMV-seropositive.

This clone has only a few counts. The genes are TRBV5-6 and TRBJ1-4, with 8 nucleotides matching TRBD1. CDR1 and CDR2 (germline): SGHDT, YYEEEE. There are 16 residues in the CDR3. V trimming: 0 bases; J trimming: 8 bases; junction bases outside the gene matches: 9. CDR3 in DNA: TGTGCCAGCAGCTTGGGACAGGGGCGAGGTTGGGAAAAACTGTTTTTT. It specifies CASSLGQGRGWEKLFF.

The V and J genes are TRBV16 and TRBJ1-1; D perhaps matches TRBD1 (5 bases). This CDR3 has 12 amino acids. Looked up from germline, CDR1 is KGHSY and CDR2 is FQNENV. The V and J ends lost 2 bases and 6 bases respectively, with 7 bases between them. In DNA, the CDR3 is TGTGCCAGCAGCCAAAGACAGTCTGAAGCTTTCTTT. The encoded protein is CASSQRQSEAFF.

In this sample, this clone turned up a few times. The V gene is TRBV5-8, the J gene TRBJ1-4; D is ambiguous. Trimming cost V 1 base and J 8 bases, with 15 bases left between them. CDR3 length: 15 residues. Germline CDR1 is SGHTS and CDR2 is YDEGEE. This chain's CDR3 is CASSLSRPGEEKLFF. CDR3 nucleotides: TGTGCCAGCAGCTTGAGTCGTCCTGGGGAGGAAAAACTGTTTTTT.

This clone was recorded once. J is TRBJ2-2 and V is TRBV10-1; 7 bases are shared with TRBD2. The germline V gene encodes CDR1 WNHNN and CDR2 SYGVQD (reference sequence). V gave up 6 bases and J gave up 6 bases; unmatched junction bases: 13. The CDR3 consists of 16 residues. The CDR3 reads CASSGGFEGLAGELFF. The CDR3 DNA reads TGCGCCAGCAGCGGGGGGTTCGAAGGATTGGCCGGGGAGCTGTTTTTT.

In its sample, this clone was seen a few times. The V call is TRBV19, the J call TRBJ1-4; D is undetermined. The V end was cut by 3 bases, the J end by 0 bases, with 5 bases between. The CDR3 has 14 residues. The V gene's germline CDR1 is LNHDA and CDR2 SQIVND (reference sequence). The CDR3: CASSIQTTNEKLFF. The CDR3 region has the DNA TGTGCCAGTAGTATTCAGACAACTAATGAAAAACTGTTTTTT.

In nucleotides, the CDR3 is TGTGCCAGCTCCCTCTCGTGGGCTGAGACCCAGTACTTC. Translation: CASSLSWAETQYF. J is TRBJ2-5 and V is TRBV18; D gene uncertain. The CDR3 is made up of 13 amino acids. V was pared by 6 bases and J by 5 bases, with 13 bases between. Germline V lookup: CDR1 KGHSH, CDR2 LQKENI.

CDR3 nucleotides: TGTGCCAGCAGCGGAGGACAGATATCCTTAGGTGAAGCTTTCTTT. This gives the protein CASSGGQISLGEAFF. The rearrangement links TRBV9 to TRBJ1-1, with a tentative D call TRBD1 (6 bases). Deletions cut 3 bases from V and 7 bases from J, with 19 bases between. The CDR3 runs to 15 residues. The germline V gene encodes CDR1 SGDLS and CDR2 YYNGEE.

V is TRBV6-5 and J is TRBJ1-5; 8 bases map to TRBD1. The germline V gene encodes CDR1 MNHEY and CDR2 SVGAGI. This CDR3 comprises 13 residues. J gave up 11 bases and V 8 bases, and 11 bases lay outside the gene matches. The CDR3 here is CASGQGALEAQHF. As DNA, the CDR3 is TGTGCCAGCGGCCAGGGGGCTTTGGAAGCCCAGCATTTT.

The chain has TRBV7-9 and TRBJ2-4; 7 bases line up with TRBD1. Germline CDR1 is SEHNR and CDR2 is FQNEAQ (reference sequence). The CDR3 is 19 amino acids. Trimming at V came to 0 bases and at J to 0 bases, leaving 11 bases not matched to a gene. In DNA, the CDR3 is TGTGCCAGCAGCTTAGCGACAGGGCGATCAACCAAAGCCAAAAACATTCAGTACTTC. It codes for CASSLATGRSTKAKNIQYF.

The V call is TRBV10-3, the J call TRBJ1-2; D call uncertain. This CDR3 is built from 11 residues. V was cut by 4 bases and J by 8 bases, with 8 bases left in between. Germline CDR1 and CDR2: ENHRY and SYGVKD. CDR3 in amino acids: CAISGVWGYTF. DNA of the CDR3: TGTGCCATCAGTGGAGTGTGGGGCTACACCTTC.

The genes are TRBV7-2 and TRBJ2-1, with TRBD1 matching 9 bases. The germline CDR1 and CDR2 sequences are SGHTA and FQGNSA. Trimming cost V 4 bases and J 5 bases; bases outside gene matches: 6. The CDR3 has 15 residues. The chain's CDR3 is CASSSGQGSDNEQFF. CDR3 coding DNA: TGTGCCAGCAGCTCCGGACAGGGGTCAGACAATGAGCAGTTCTTC.

This clone was seen more than once but under ten times. The DNA for the CDR3 is TGTGCCTGGAGTGCAGATTCAGGGGTCGAAAAACTGTTTTTT. This encodes CAWSADSGVEKLFF. The V gene is TRBV30, the J gene TRBJ1-4; D possibly corresponds to TRBD1 (6 bases). Germline V gene lookup returns CDR1 GTSNPN and CDR2 SVGIG (reference sequence). There are 14 residues in the CDR3. The V end was cut by 1 base, the J end by 8 bases, with 14 bases between. Supplemented by reference TRBV30 and TRBJ1-4, the full variable domain reads SQTIHQWPATLVQPVGSPLSLECTVEGTSNPNLYWYRQAAGRGLQLLFYSVGIGQISSEVPQNLSASRPQDRQFILSSKKLLLSDSGFYLCAWSADSGVEKLFFGSGTQLSVL.

V gene TRBV5-1 combines with J gene TRBJ2-7; 9 bases align to TRBD1. The V segment lost 5 bases and the J segment 7 bases; nucleotides outside the gene matches: 10. The CDR3 sequence is 14 residues long. Germline lookup yields CDR1 SGHRS and CDR2 YFSETQ. The DNA of the CDR3 is TGCGCCAGCAGGGGGACAGGGCTCGAAAAAGAGCAGTACTTC. It translates to CASRGTGLEKEQYF.

This chain connects TRBV27 to TRBJ1-2; tentative D call: TRBD1 (6 bases). The CDR3 totals 14 residues. Germline V lookup: CDR1 MNHEY, CDR2 SMNVEV (reference sequence). V shed 2 bases and J shed 1 base, with 8 bases lying between them. The CDR3 DNA is TGTGCCAGCAGTTTAACAGGGTATAACTATGGCTACACCTTC. It yields the protein CASSLTGYNYGYTF.

This chain links TRBV6-6 with TRBJ2-3, with D possibly matching TRBD2 (5 bases). Deletions cut 6 bases from V and 6 bases from J, with 16 bases between. The CDR3 has 14 amino acids. Per the germline V gene, CDR1 is MNHNY and CDR2 is SVGAGI (reference sequence). The CDR3: CASRSTSNLDTQYF. In nucleotides, the CDR3 is TGTGCCAGCAGGTCTACTAGTAATCTGGATACGCAGTATTTT.

CDR3 DNA: TGTGCCAGCAGCTTAGCTGGACTAGGCTGGTCGGGGGAGCAGTACTTC. It specifies CASSLAGLGWSGEQYF. The gene calls are TRBV7-9 and TRBJ2-7; 7 nucleotides agree with TRBD2. J gave up 7 bases and V 0 bases, and 12 bases lay outside the gene matches. The germline gives CDR1 SEHNR, CDR2 FQNEAQ (reference sequence). This CDR3 has 16 residues.

Here the CDR3 DNA reads TGCGCCAGCAGCCAAGATGGGGCGGGGCAAGAGACCCAGTACTTC. Its translation: CASSQDGAGQETQYF. The chain carries TRBV4-3 and TRBJ2-5, with D perhaps TRBD2 (6 bases). CDR3 length: 15 amino acids. Trimming removed 0 bases at V and 2 bases at J, with 10 bases between. Per the germline V gene, CDR1 is LGHNA and CDR2 is YSLEER.

The V call is TRBV7-9, the J call TRBJ2-7; 9 nucleotides align to TRBD1. CDR3 length equals 14 residues. The germline gives CDR1 SEHNR, CDR2 FQNEAQ (reference sequence). V trimming: 7 bases; J trimming: 2 bases; junction bases outside the gene matches: 6. CDR3 loop: CASIRQGGAYEQYF. CDR3 in DNA: TGTGCCAGCATCCGACAGGGGGGAGCCTACGAGCAGTACTTC. The full variable domain, rest sourced from reference TRBV7-9 and TRBJ2-7, is DTGVSQNPRHKITKRGQNVTFRCDPISEHNRLYWYRQTLGQGPEFLTYFQNEAQLEKSRLLSDRFSAERPKGSFSTLEIQRTEQGDSAMYLCASIRQGGAYEQYFGPGTRLTVT.

The rearrangement uses TRBV18 and TRBJ1-5; no clear D gene. The CDR3 is 17 residues long. The V end lost 4 bases, the J end lost 1 base, and 17 bases lay between the germline ends. CDR1 and CDR2 (germline): KGHSH, LQKENI. This CDR3 reads CASSHGPSEGSNQPQHF. Here the CDR3 DNA reads TGTGCCAGCTCACATGGACCCTCGGAGGGAAGCAATCAGCCCCAGCATTTT.

The chain recombines TRBV19 with TRBJ2-1, with D tentatively TRBD2 (7 bases). The CDR3 is 13 residues long. Trimming took 10 bases from V and 7 from J, leaving 17 bases between them. Germline V gene data show CDR1 as LNHDA and CDR2 as SQIVND (reference sequence). The CDR3, as DNA: TGTGCCACGCCGAGGGGGGGGAGGAATGAGCAGTTCTTC. Its translation is CATPRGGRNEQFF.

The V gene is TRBV11-2, the J gene TRBJ2-5; D possibly corresponds to TRBD2 (6 bases). The CDR3 totals 16 residues. Trimming took off 4 bases at V and 2 bases at J, with 17 bases between the two ends. The germline gives CDR1 SGHAT, CDR2 FQNNGV. The CDR3 region has the DNA TGTGCCAGCAGCTATGAGACCGGGACTCCGCAAGAGACCCAGTACTTC. This codes for CASSYETGTPQETQYF.

This chain links TRBV27 with TRBJ2-7, with 8 bases fitting TRBD1. This CDR3 is 14 amino acids long. In germline, CDR1 is MNHEY, CDR2 SMNVEV (reference sequence). Trimming removed 5 bases from V and 2 bases from J; junction bases left unmatched: 5. CDR3 nucleotide sequence: TGTGCCAGCAGTGGACAGGGTGTACCCTACGAGCAGTACTTC. It is translated as CASSGQGVPYEQYF.

This clone has just one count. V and J are TRBV5-1 and TRBJ2-2, with D tentatively TRBD2 (5 bases). The ends were cut back, 4 bases at V and 1 base at J, with 8 bases in the middle. CDR1 is SGHRS, CDR2 YFSETQ, per germline. This CDR3 is built from 14 residues. Here the CDR3 DNA reads TGCGCCAGCAGCCAGAGCGGGAACACCGGGGAGCTGTTTTTT. Its protein is CASSQSGNTGELFF.

J is TRBJ2-1 and V is TRBV7-6; 8 nucleotides line up with TRBD2. Germline CDR1 and CDR2: SGHVS and FNYEAQ. The CDR3 has 16 amino acids. V shed 1 base and J 8 bases; nucleotides not matched to a gene: 10. This CDR3 is CASSLVGGSGGHEQFF. For the CDR3, the DNA is TGTGCCAGCAGCTTAGTAGGCGGCAGCGGGGGCCATGAGCAGTTCTTC.

The V call is TRBV2, the J call TRBJ2-7, with D possibly matching TRBD1 (5 bases). The CDR3 loop spans 14 amino acids. Germline V gene sequence: CDR1 SNHLY, CDR2 FYNNEI. Trimming took 5 bases from V and 0 from J, leaving 11 bases between them. The CDR3 nucleotides read TGTGCCAGCAGTCGACAGAGGAGCTCCTACGAGCAGTACTTC. It specifies CASSRQRSSYEQYF.

This chain links TRBV5-4 with TRBJ1-2; 9 bases are a match to TRBD1. The junction had 5 bases not matched to a gene; V was cut back by 0 bases and J by 5 bases. The CDR3 covers 15 residues. Germline lookup yields CDR1 SGHNT and CDR2 YYREEE (reference sequence). CDR3 nucleotide sequence: TGTGCCAGCAGCTTGGGGACAGGGGATATTTATGGCTACACCTTC. This encodes CASSLGTGDIYGYTF.

The chain has TRBV6-5 and TRBJ2-5, with 7 bases fitting TRBD1. Germline values: CDR1 MNHEY, CDR2 SVGAGI. V was pared by 0 bases and J by 5 bases, with 9 bases of the junction left unmatched. The CDR3 has 16 amino acids. In DNA form, the CDR3 reads TGTGCCAGCAGTTACTCGAGGCAGGGGGTAGAGGAGACCCAGTACTTC. Protein: CASSYSRQGVEETQYF.

The genes are TRBV10-3 and TRBJ2-2; 9 nucleotides match TRBD2. Losses at the gene ends were 5 bases for V and 1 base for J; bases not matched to a gene: 8. The length of the CDR3 is 17 residues. Germline V gene lookup returns CDR1 ENHRY and CDR2 SYGVKD. CDR3 coding DNA: TGTGCCATCAGTATAGATAGCGGGGGACAGAACACCGGGGAGCTGTTTTTT. This gives the protein CAISIDSGGQNTGELFF.

This chain uses TRBV12-5 with TRBJ1-2; 11 nucleotides agree with TRBD1. V gave up 6 bases and J gave up 6 bases; unmatched junction bases: 6. Looked up from germline, CDR1 is LGHNT and CDR2 is FRNRAP. The CDR3 sequence is 14 residues long. The CDR3 coding sequence is TGTGCTAGTGGGTGGGACAGGGGGTCGGATGGCTACACCTTC. Amino acid sequence: CASGWDRGSDGYTF.